Listed below are T cell receptor beta chains from one sample, sequenced in a study of TIL therapy for anti-PD-1-resistant metastatic lung cancer. Data came from immunoSEQ multiplex PCR; TCRdb stores just in-frame clones and leaves some out. This sample carries more than 8,000 clones, about 57% of them seen once, and the ten largest clones take roughly an eighth. Source: tumor tissue, taken at baseline. These receptors were taken from a person aged 25-85 years with non-small cell lung cancer. CDR3s include the opening cysteine and the closing phenylalanine or tryptophan. Fields, in order: D gene, V gene, CDR3 protein. D genes are given only for firm matches.

TRBD1,TRBV5-6,CASSLPGQGYNEQFF
NA,TRBV2,CASSDTGGSPLHF
NA,TRBV19,CASSMFYNEQFF
NA,TRBV6-1,CASRGFRESSYEQYF
NA,TRBV28,CASSWGSNQPQHF
TRBD1,TRBV6-6,CASSYGQGRTEAFF
NA,TRBV12-5,CASAIFAYNEQFF
NA,TRBV7-3,CASSDRSGEATNEKLFF
NA,TRBV7-9,CASSFGHYEQYF
NA,TRBV6-5,CASSYFGYEQYF
NA,TRBV4-1,CASSQVVRGTGNTIYF
NA,TRBV6-1,CASSDQAIQTSGNTIYF
NA,TRBV27,CASSQFDEQYF
TRBD1,TRBV15,CATSQGDSSFYEQYF
NA,TRBV28,CAGLDRSNEKLFF
TRBD1,TRBV13,CASSAGRGDRDNQPQHF
TRBD1,TRBV19,CASSRRGLDTQYF
TRBD2,TRBV29-1,CSVETTSGESTDTQYF
NA,TRBV11-2,CASSYQWGSLETQYF
NA,TRBV6-5,CASSENYEQYF
NA,TRBV29-1,CSGSPAAGGGYGYTF
NA,TRBV7-6,CASSLGIRETQYF
TRBD2,TRBV19,CATSGGAGADTQYF
NA,TRBV5-1,CASSFDGSGNTIYF
NA,TRBV19,CASSNLTVNTEAFF
NA,TRBV4-2,CASAGAGAQETQYF
TRBD1,TRBV5-4,CASSRTGAGNTEAFF
NA,TRBV7-6,CASSLMGGQSLYEQYF
NA,TRBV27,CASSTAGKGRYNEQFF
NA,TRBV27,CASRRMAAVYEQYF
NA,TRBV6-5,CASSYSGDINYGYTF
NA,TRBV2,CASSEGGVRGTYEQYF
NA,TRBV6-1,CASSPRSQARTQYF
NA,TRBV4-2,CASSLTQGSYEQYF
NA,TRBV6-6,CASSYSSTFHEQYF
TRBD1,TRBV5-1,CASSLGQGIEAFF
TRBD2,TRBV9,CASSPHSGGFSYEQYF
NA,TRBV5-6,CASSLDRSPSTLHF
TRBD1,TRBV5-1,CASSVTGFTEAFF
NA,TRBV19,CASTIMGRGTEAFF
TRBD2,TRBV5-1,CASSWEGNLSYEQYF
NA,TRBV9,CASSSRTSLAKNIQYF
NA,TRBV5-1,CASSISLNTEAFF
TRBD1,TRBV19,CASSPGGQGTQETQYF
NA,TRBV5-1,CASSLGSGGNQPQHF
NA,TRBV30,CAWTGPTQGRYGYTF
TRBD2,TRBV9,CAGRNFGTRYFYEQFF
NA,TRBV6-1,CASSVGPNQPQHF
NA,TRBV4-2,CASRSGQGGGYTF
TRBD1,TRBV5-4,CASSLQGADRYEQYF
NA,TRBV2,CASSGPQLNQPQHF
NA,TRBV28,CASSLAAAAVEAFF
NA,TRBV4-1,CASSQDRSGPQYF
NA,TRBV15,CATSTESSYEQYF
NA,TRBV4-1,CASSQVANNEQFF
NA,TRBV29-1,CSVETVAKNIQYF
TRBD2,TRBV11-3,CASSLRTSGRFFTSEQFF
TRBD2,TRBV5-4,CASSPGLAGVHTGELFF
NA,TRBV7-9,CASGPRGFELSEAFF
NA,TRBV6-5,CASSQGADTQYF